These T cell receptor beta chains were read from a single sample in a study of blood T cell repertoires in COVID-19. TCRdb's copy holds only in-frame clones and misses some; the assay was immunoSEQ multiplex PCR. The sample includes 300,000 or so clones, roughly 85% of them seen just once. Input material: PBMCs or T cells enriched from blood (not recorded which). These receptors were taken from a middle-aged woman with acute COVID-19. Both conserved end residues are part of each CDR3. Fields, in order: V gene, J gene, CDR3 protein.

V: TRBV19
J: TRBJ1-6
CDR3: CASSTGLSSPLHF

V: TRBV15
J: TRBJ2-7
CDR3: CATSRQAGYEQYF

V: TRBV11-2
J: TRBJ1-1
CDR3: CASCYSGDEAFF

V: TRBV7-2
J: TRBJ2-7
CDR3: CASSLEGQGVRYF

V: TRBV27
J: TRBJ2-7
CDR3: CASSLGLTNSYEQYF

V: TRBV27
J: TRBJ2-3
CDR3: CASSLERAGGDTQYF

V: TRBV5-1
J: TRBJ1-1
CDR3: CASSFNRLNTEAFF

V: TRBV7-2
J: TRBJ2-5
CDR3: CASSSRRSRLAGESETQYF

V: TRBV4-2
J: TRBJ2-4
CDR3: CASSQEQGILNIQYF

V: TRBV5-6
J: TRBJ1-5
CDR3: CASSRTEGAVQPQHF

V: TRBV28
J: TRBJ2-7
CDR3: CASKPSSYEQYF

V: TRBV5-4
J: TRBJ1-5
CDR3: CASSLAPGGGQPQHF